Described below is a single T cell receptor (beta chain) sequence and its context. In Susac syndrome patients, recently defined diagnostic criteria for definite or probable disease were met. Negative isolation yielded the CD8+ and CD4+ T cells, while FACS enriched the TEMRA cells. Trimming took 4 bases from V and 0 from J, leaving 11 bases between them. This CDR3 spans 16 amino acids. Germline CDR1 reads SGDLS; CDR2 reads YYNGEE. The sample originates from a study of CD8 T cells in Susac syndrome. Background on the study: Susac syndrome patients were untreated, on corticosteroids with some adding intravenous immunoglobulin, or on intravenous immunoglobulin only.

RNA amounts of about 0.5 to 1 ug underwent reverse transcription with random hexamers. TCRdb ran MiXCR on the immunoSEQ multiplex PCR reads and lists one entry per CDR3 protein. Altogether approximately 80,000 distinct CDR3 sequences are present, approximately 93% being singletons, with the ten largest covering about 0.5%. What was sequenced was CD8+ T cells from PBMCs. The TCR originated in a human donor with Susac syndrome. The chain combines TRBV9 with TRBJ2-6, with a possible D match to TRBD1 (5 bases). The CDR3 loop is CASSQGGDSGANVLTF. In DNA, the CDR3 is TGTGCCAGCAGCCAGGGTGGGGACTCTGGGGCCAACGTCCTGACTTTC.